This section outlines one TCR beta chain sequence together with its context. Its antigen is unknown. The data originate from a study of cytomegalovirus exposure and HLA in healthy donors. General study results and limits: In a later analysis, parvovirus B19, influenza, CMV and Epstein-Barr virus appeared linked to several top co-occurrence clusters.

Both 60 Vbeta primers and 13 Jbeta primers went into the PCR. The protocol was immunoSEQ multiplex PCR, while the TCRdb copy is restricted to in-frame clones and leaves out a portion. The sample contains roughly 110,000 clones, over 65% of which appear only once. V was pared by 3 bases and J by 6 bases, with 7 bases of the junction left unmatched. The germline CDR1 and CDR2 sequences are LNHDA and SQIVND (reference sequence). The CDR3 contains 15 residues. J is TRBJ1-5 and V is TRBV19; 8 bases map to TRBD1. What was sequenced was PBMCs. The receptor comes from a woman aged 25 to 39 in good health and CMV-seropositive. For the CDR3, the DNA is TGTGCCAGTAGTATTACAGGGGGGTCCACTCAGCCCCAGCATTTT. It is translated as CASSITGGSTQPQHF.